Here is one T cell receptor (beta chain) with its context. Profiled with immunoSEQ multiplex PCR; TCRdb holds only in-frame clones, not every one. The sample has roughly 1.4 million clones, 98% to 99% seen once. These data come from a study of shared clonotypes between healthy human individuals. About the research overall: Each donor contributed plates that comprised three CD4 naive, three CD4 memory, two CD8 naive and one CD8 memory.

J gave up 5 bases and V 2 bases, and 6 bases lay outside the gene matches. Germline V gives CDR1 MNHEY, CDR2 SMNVEV (reference sequence). The CDR3 extends over 16 amino acids. The receptor was isolated from a man aged 30 to 39 in good health. The chain is built from TRBV27 and TRBJ2-2; 9 bases are shared with TRBD2. Sequencing was carried out using naive CD4+ T cells sorted from blood. Subset defined: CD45RA+ positively selected. The CDR3 region has the DNA TGTGCCAGCAGTTTACTAGCGGGGACACGGACCGGGGAGCTGTTTTTT. The encoded protein is CASSLLAGTRTGELFF.